This T cell receptor beta chain was sequenced for a study of human T cells and chemical hapten exposure. Study background: The patient population, which was mostly female, had alopecia areata, totalis or universalis.

Noted time point: pre-sensitization, week 0. The treatment was: therapeutic diphenylcyclopropenone sensitization with weekly scalp DPC. CDR1 and CDR2 (germline): SEHNR, FQNEAQ (reference sequence). V was shortened by 4 bases and J by 1 base, with 11 bases between the two germline ends. CDR3 length equals 16 residues. MiXCR, applied by TCRdb to the RACE reads, yields one record per CDR3 protein. Here the sample spans 280,000 or so distinct CDR3 sequences, almost 8% being singletons. This clonotype has just a few counts. The sequencing here drew on whole blood, taken in connection with sensitization to the hapten diphenylcyclopropenone (DPC). The source of this sequence is a man younger than 30 with alopecia areata. Some clones in this sample may be carry-over from other donors' samples. V is TRBV7-9 and J is TRBJ2-6; D tentatively fits TRBD1 or TRBD2 (5 bases each). The CDR3 DNA follows: TGTGCCAGCAGCTCTGGGGGTCAGTCTGGGGCCAACGTCCTGACTTTC. Translated: CASSSGGQSGANVLTF.